Listed below are T cell receptor beta chains from one sample, sequenced in a study of a mutant IDH1 vaccine in newly diagnosed glioma. TCRdb keeps only in-frame clones here, not all; method: immunoSEQ multiplex PCR. The sample lists 98,000 or so clones; around nine tenths were seen once. The specimen was PBMCs, collected from a glioma patient treated with radiotherapy, temozolomide or both. The source of these receptors is a woman aged 45 to 65 with glioma. CDR3s include the opening cysteine and the closing phenylalanine or tryptophan.

CDR3 length,V gene,J gene,CDR3 protein
13,TRBV29-1,TRBJ2-1,CSGRGDTYNEQFF
16,TRBV18,TRBJ2-7,CASSPAPSGTSYEQYF
12,TRBV5-4,TRBJ1-5,CASSFKDQPQHF
16,TRBV5-1,TRBJ1-5,CASSLGPEGSNQPQHF
18,TRBV5-6,TRBJ1-4,CASSFKGQLVATNEKLFF
14,TRBV27,TRBJ2-7,CASSLSRTSGEQYF
14,TRBV25-1,TRBJ1-5,CASSGSGGGQPQHF
13,TRBV6-1,TRBJ1-2,CASSEIRIYGYTF
14,TRBV2,TRBJ2-7,CASSVRGRGIEQYF
15,TRBV6-1,TRBJ2-6,CASSERGSGANVLTF
13,TRBV6-5,TRBJ2-7,CATRPGTAYEQYF
16,TRBV19,TRBJ2-1,CASSPLSGSPVNEQFF
13,TRBV7-9,TRBJ1-1,CASSYPGNTEAFF
15,TRBV6-5,TRBJ1-1,CASSRPGGPNTEAFF
14,TRBV18,TRBJ1-2,CASSPGDSFYGYTF
13,TRBV29-1,TRBJ1-1,CSATTDSYTEAFF
17,TRBV5-4,TRBJ1-1,CASSLSGTGTQNTEAFF
14,TRBV4-1,TRBJ1-2,CASSQAGKVRGYTF
16,TRBV2,TRBJ2-7,CASSELGLLAIGEQYF
15,TRBV5-1,TRBJ2-5,CASSLLGGSQETQYF
14,TRBV19,TRBJ2-1,CASSIRGPHNEQFF
15,TRBV7-3,TRBJ2-7,CASNNDRAFSYEQYF
15,TRBV4-1,TRBJ2-7,CASSPGGGSSYEQYF
15,TRBV5-4,TRBJ2-5,CASSDGDSNQETQYF
15,TRBV28,TRBJ1-6,CASSLIAGGNSPLHF
14,TRBV2,TRBJ2-7,CASRRGQGDNEQYF
15,TRBV2,TRBJ2-1,CASRITSGADNEQFF
13,TRBV5-1,TRBJ1-5,CASRSDSNQPQHF
14,TRBV4-1,TRBJ2-5,CASSQDFRERTQYF
14,TRBV4-1,TRBJ2-1,CASSQGTSYNEQFF
15,TRBV7-2,TRBJ2-7,CASSLLAGGSYEQYF
14,TRBV28,TRBJ1-1,CASRVGGLNTEAFF
16,TRBV7-3,TRBJ2-7,CASSLPTSGSLYEQYF
16,TRBV4-2,TRBJ2-7,CASSQDLTSGAYEQYF
14,TRBV5-4,TRBJ1-2,CASSLQGQGYGYTF
14,TRBV30,TRBJ2-3,CAWRLAGSTDTQYF
13,TRBV6-1,TRBJ1-6,CATGGGYNSPLHF
11,TRBV28,TRBJ1-6,CASSFTRPLHF
13,TRBV30,TRBJ2-3,CAWSQGSADTQYF
14,TRBV28,TRBJ1-2,CASSLLRGAGGYTF
16,TRBV6-1,TRBJ1-1,CASSEALQGRNTEAFF
14,TRBV7-9,TRBJ1-4,CASSPTEANEKLFF
15,TRBV13,TRBJ2-7,CASSPRGGEPYEQYF
14,TRBV6-6,TRBJ1-5,CASKKEEVNQPQHF
17,TRBV9,TRBJ2-7,CASSVEAGPAGAGEQYF
14,TRBV19,TRBJ2-7,CASSRWDRAYEQYF
16,TRBV5-4,TRBJ2-7,CASSLGTGTASAEQYF
13,TRBV2,TRBJ1-1,CATLRDVNTEAFF
14,TRBV11-2,TRBJ2-1,CASSLAQEYNEQFF
12,TRBV29-1,TRBJ2-2,CSVSGNTGELFF
16,TRBV7-9,TRBJ2-1,CASSPWAGVTYNEQFF
13,TRBV11-2,TRBJ2-7,CASSSDRTYEQYF
14,TRBV19,TRBJ2-5,CASSLRLAGETQYF
13,TRBV6-6,TRBJ2-7,CASCLAGLVEQYF
11,TRBV6-5,TRBJ2-5,CASSLQETQYF
13,TRBV27,TRBJ2-7,CASSLDGIREQYF
16,TRBV10-1,TRBJ2-3,CASSGSGGLGTDTQYF
14,TRBV5-5,TRBJ1-6,CASSLDGQHSPLHF